The rows below give T cell receptor beta chains drawn from one sample of a study of Ad26.COV2.S vaccination and SARS-CoV-2 variants. TCRdb keeps only in-frame clones here, not all; method: immunoSEQ multiplex PCR. The data contain a few hundred thousand clones, around 87% of them singletons. The source was peripheral blood, collected in a trial of Ad26.COV2.S vaccine versus placebo. The source is a person aged 18 to 59 who received the Ad26.COV2.S COVID-19 vaccine or a placebo. The CDR3 runs from the conserved cysteine through the conserved F or W. D genes are given only for firm matches. Size values are once, few and many counts, or a class for expanded clones, and some rows have none.

.	few	TRBJ1-5	TRBV7-3	CASSSPEAAKYSNQPQHF	TGTGCCAGCAGCTCCCCGGAGGCAGCGAAATATAGCAATCAGCCCCAGCATTTT
.	.	TRBJ2-7	TRBV7-2	CASSLAGLEGGEQYF	TGTGCCAGCAGCTTAGCGGGGTTAGAGGGCGGGGAGCAGTACTTC
TRBD1	.	TRBJ1-2	TRBV3-1/TRBV3-2	CASSQDQDRVIYGYTF	TGTGCCAGCAGCCAAGATCAAGACAGGGTTATCTATGGCTACACCTTC
.	few	TRBJ1-2	TRBV6-1	CASSDGRPYGYTF	TGTGCCAGCAGTGACGGCAGACCATATGGCTACACCTTC
TRBD1	.	TRBJ1-2	TRBV4-3	CASSQGTGVLVLGYTF	TGCGCCAGCAGCCAAGGGACAGGGGTTCTCGTTCTTGGCTACACCTTC
TRBD1	.	TRBJ1-1	TRBV28	CASSRTGGLDTEAFF	TGTGCCAGCAGTCGGACAGGGGGCTTGGACACTGAAGCTTTCTTT
.	.	TRBJ2-3	TRBV9	CASSPGADTQYF	TGTGCCAGCAGCCCCGGGGCAGATACGCAGTATTTT
TRBD1	.	TRBJ2-5	TRBV11-2	CASSPRIRGQGETQYF	TGTGCCAGCAGCCCCCGAATAAGGGGGCAAGGGGAGACCCAGTACTTC
.	.	TRBJ2-1	TRBV30	CAWKTGQLQFF	TGTGCCTGGAAAACTGGGCAGTTGCAGTTCTTC
.	once	TRBJ1-6	TRBV24-1	CATSDLKGSPLHF	TGTGCCACCAGTGATCTGAAGGGGTCACCCCTCCACTTT
TRBD1	.	TRBJ1-2	TRBV28	CAVVRMTGFDGYTF	TGTGCCGTCGTGCGGATGACAGGGTTTGATGGCTACACCTTC
.	.	TRBJ2-5	TRBV7-2	CASSLPGAQETQYF	TGTGCCAGCAGCTTGCCGGGGGCGCAAGAGACCCAGTACTTC
TRBD1	.	TRBJ1-6	TRBV28	CASYRGPNSPLHF	TGTGCCAGCTACAGGGGGCCTAATTCACCCCTCCACTTT
.	.	TRBJ1-2	TRBV9	CASSVQTGGRHGYTF	TGTGCCAGCAGCGTACAAACGGGGGGCAGACATGGCTACACCTTC
.	.	TRBJ1-4	TRBV4-3	CASSYRRGGNEKLFF	TGCGCCAGCAGCTACCGGAGGGGAGGGAATGAAAAACTGTTTTTT
.	.	TRBJ1-2	TRBV4-1	CASSQNTGTPSNYGYTF	TGCGCCAGCAGCCAAAACACCGGGACCCCCTCAAACTATGGCTACACCTTC
.	.	TRBJ1-1	TRBV5-1	CASSLGGPQRETEAFF	TGCGCCAGCAGCTTGGGTGGTCCGCAGCGAGAAACTGAAGCTTTCTTT